Presented here are 28 T cell receptor beta chains from one specimen sequenced in a study of cytomegalovirus exposure and HLA in healthy donors (dated by TCRdb to 2015 to 2018). Library preparation employed the immunoSEQ multiplex PCR assay. A mixture of 60 forward primers for TCR Vbeta segments and 13 reverse primers for TCR Jbeta segments was used in the multiplex PCR. The clones in this table, taken by TCRdb from immuneACCESS, are in-frame only. Not every clone is retained; where verified, under half of the shortfall comes from an unresolved V gene, and the cause of the rest is unknown. The sample table holds under 200,000 clones, of which 80% were seen once. The ten largest clones represent 6.3% of the sample. The sample consisted of PBMCs. These receptors came from a male donor in good health and CMV-seropositive.

This clone was seen once. This sequence joins TRBV11-2 and TRBJ2-1; 10 bases are shared with TRBD1. Trimming cost V 5 bases and J 7 bases; bases outside gene matches: 11. Germline V CDR1 and CDR2: SGHAT, FQNNGV. The CDR3 runs to 16 residues. The CDR3: CASSTNDRGRGNEQFF. The CDR3 nucleotides are TGTGCCAGCAGCACAAATGACAGGGGGCGCGGGAATGAGCAGTTCTTC. The whole variable domain, filled in from reference TRBV11-2 and TRBJ2-1, reads EAGVAQSPRYKIIEKRQSVAFWCNPISGHATLYWYQQILGQGPKLLIQFQNNGVVDDSQLPKDRFSAERLKGVDSTLKIQPAKLEDSAVYLCASSTNDRGRGNEQFFGPGTRLTVL.

The V and J genes are TRBV9 and TRBJ1-5; D unresolved. Trimming took off 3 bases at V and 5 bases at J, with 12 bases between the two ends. This CDR3 is 14 amino acids long. Germline V gives CDR1 SGDLS, CDR2 YYNGEE. The CDR3 loop is CASSALGEDQPQHF. The CDR3 bases are TGTGCCAGCAGCGCCCTTGGCGAGGATCAGCCCCAGCATTTT.

This clone was seen only a few times. CDR3 bases: TGTGCCAGCTCTCTCAACCCGGCAGGGGATGAATATGGCTACACCTTC. It codes for CASSLNPAGDEYGYTF. The V call is TRBV18, the J call TRBJ1-2; tentatively, D is TRBD1 (6 bases). Germline V CDR1 and CDR2: KGHSH, LQKENI. CDR3 length: 16 residues. The V gene lost 6 bases and the J gene lost 5 bases, with 22 bases spanning the gap. The variable domain in full, with the rest retrieved from reference TRBV18 and TRBJ1-2, is NAGVMQNPRHLVRRRGQEARLRCSPMKGHSHVYWYRQLPEEGLKFMVYLQKENIIDESGMPKERFSAEFPKEGPSILRIQQVVRGDSAAYFCASSLNPAGDEYGYTFGSGTRLTVV.

The chain links TRBV29-1 to TRBJ2-1; 9 bases line up with TRBD2. Germline V gene data show CDR1 as SQVTM and CDR2 as ANQGSEA. The CDR3 is made up of 13 amino acids. With 3 bases clipped from V and 6 bases from J, the junction kept 3 bases outside the gene matches. CDR3 nucleotide sequence: TGCAGCGTTGAGCGGGAGGGCCTCAATGAGCAGTTCTTC. Translated, it gives CSVEREGLNEQFF.

This chain uses TRBV11-3 with TRBJ1-1, with a possible D match to TRBD1 (6 bases). Trimming stripped 5 bases from V and 5 bases from J, with 9 bases between. Germline lookup yields CDR1 SGHNT and CDR2 YENEEA. The CDR3 covers 12 residues. The CDR3 loop is CASSNQGTEAFF. DNA of the CDR3: TGTGCCAGCAGCAATCAGGGGACTGAAGCTTTCTTT. The full variable domain, rest sourced from reference TRBV11-3 and TRBJ1-1, is EAGVVQSPRYKIIEKKQPVAFWCNPISGHNTLYWYLQNLGQGPELLIRYENEEAVDDSQLPKDRFSAERLKGVDSTLKIQPAELGDSAVYLCASSNQGTEAFFGQGTRLTVV.

Of note for this clone: The germline gene is not matched at one end of the junction; a read error may be the cause. V gene TRBV18 combines with J gene TRBJ2-7; no clear D gene. The V gene's germline CDR1 is KGHSH and CDR2 LQKENI. This CDR3 has 12 residues. As DNA, the CDR3 is TGTGCCAGCTCACCAGGTCAGTACGAACAGTACTTC. This gives the protein CASSPGQYEQYF.

V and J are TRBV30 and TRBJ2-3; D gene unclear. The CDR3 has 12 residues. V lost 2 bases and J 5 bases, leaving 8 bases between the germline ends. Germline loops: CDR1 GTSNPN, CDR2 SVGIG (reference sequence). The CDR3 bases are TGTGCCTGGAGTCCCGCAGGAGATACGCAGTATTTT. It specifies CAWSPAGDTQYF. Looking up the rest from reference TRBV30 and TRBJ2-3 gives the full variable domain: SQTIHQWPATLVQPVGSPLSLECTVEGTSNPNLYWYRQAAGRGLQLLFYSVGIGQISSEVPQNLSASRPQDRQFILSSKKLLLSDSGFYLCAWSPAGDTQYFGPGTRLTVL.

This chain connects TRBV7-3 to TRBJ2-3; weak D call: TRBD2 (7 bases). V was pared by 5 bases and J by 2 bases, with 14 bases between. CDR1 is SGHTA and CDR2 is FQGTGA in the germline V gene. This CDR3 region has 15 residues. In DNA, the CDR3 is TGTGCCAGCAGCCCGGGGGGCGGACCCACAGATACGCAGTATTTT. Translated: CASSPGGGPTDTQYF. The full variable domain, in which reference TRBV7-3 and TRBJ2-3 provide the parts outside the CDR3, is GAGVSQTPSNKVTEKGKYVELRCDPISGHTALYWYRQSLGQGPEFLIYFQGTGAADDSGLPNDRFFAVRPEGSVSTLKIQRTERGDSAVYLCASSPGGGPTDTQYFGPGTRLTVL.

The gene calls are TRBV13 and TRBJ2-2; 9 nucleotides line up with TRBD2. Germline V gene data show CDR1 as PRHDT and CDR2 as FYEKMQ (reference sequence). Unmatched junction bases numbered 4, after V lost 5 bases and J lost 0 bases. This CDR3 is 16 amino acids long. The CDR3 loop is CASSRSGSTNTGELFF. The CDR3 coding sequence is TGTGCCAGCAGCCGTAGCGGGAGCACGAACACCGGGGAGCTGTTTTTT.

The CDR3 DNA reads as TGTGCCAGCAGTGATCCGAGACGGAGACTCTCTGGGGCCAACGTCCTGACTTTC. The encoded protein is CASSDPRRRLSGANVLTF. This chain joins TRBV6-1 and TRBJ2-6; D is unclear. The germline V gene has CDR1 MNHNS and CDR2 SASEGT. V was cut by 3 bases and J by 0 bases, with 15 bases left in between. The CDR3 runs to 18 residues.

In its sample, this clone was seen once. This rearrangement joins TRBV4-1 to TRBJ2-2; 16 bases match TRBD2. The CDR3 has 19 amino acids. The ends lost 5 bases at V and 3 bases at J; junction bases unmatched: 9. Germline V gene data show CDR1 as MGHRA and CDR2 as YSYEKL. As DNA, the CDR3 is TGCGCCAGCAGCGCGCGTGGGACTAGCGGGAGGGGTTACACCGGGGAGCTGTTTTTT. Translating it yields CASSARGTSGRGYTGELFF.

The V call is TRBV6-5, the J call TRBJ2-7, with D tentatively TRBD1 (6 bases). V dropped 0 bases and J dropped 6 bases, with 9 bases sitting between them. This CDR3 has 13 amino acids. Germline V lookup: CDR1 MNHEY, CDR2 SVGAGI. The CDR3 loop reads CASSYSRGFEQYF. CDR3 DNA: TGTGCCAGCAGTTACTCGAGGGGGTTCGAGCAGTACTTC.

V is TRBV27 and J is TRBJ2-3; D gene unclear. The CDR3 has 12 amino acids. The V gene lost 0 bases and the J gene lost 8 bases, with 6 bases spanning the gap. In germline, CDR1 is MNHEY, CDR2 SMNVEV (reference sequence). The CDR3 nucleotides are TGTGCCAGCAGTTTATCCGTCGGTACGCAGTATTTT. Encoded protein: CASSLSVGTQYF.

The J gene is TRBJ2-7, the V gene TRBV10-3; tentative D call: TRBD1 (6 bases). The germline gives CDR1 ENHRY, CDR2 SYGVKD. Trimming stripped 2 bases from V and 2 bases from J, with 19 bases between. CDR3 length: 17 amino acids. The CDR3 region has the DNA TGTGCCATCAGTGAGGATCCTCCCGGGACACTAGCCTACGAGCAGTACTTC. Translated: CAISEDPPGTLAYEQYF.

On this clone itself: Other DNA variants within this sample encode the same CDR3. This rearrangement joins TRBV9 to TRBJ2-7; the match to TRBD1 covers 10 bases. Germline trimming cut 2 bases from V and 2 bases from J; bases unmatched to any gene: 1. Germline CDR1 and CDR2: SGDLS and YYNGEE. The CDR3 runs 14 residues. CDR3 amino acids: CASSVGTGAYEQYF. The CDR3 region has the DNA TGTGCCAGCAGCGTGGGGACAGGGGCCTACGAGCAGTACTTC.

The chain links TRBV27 to TRBJ1-4, with D perhaps matching TRBD1 (5 bases). Trimming left V 2 bases short and J 6 bases short, with 16 bases between. Germline V CDR1 and CDR2: MNHEY, SMNVEV (reference sequence). The CDR3 covers 16 residues. CDR3 amino acids: CASSLRGTALDEKLFF. CDR3 bases: TGTGCCAGCAGTTTACGGGGGACGGCCCTAGATGAAAAACTGTTTTTT.

The gene calls are TRBV15 and TRBJ2-3; the match to TRBD2 covers 7 bases. The germline gives CDR1 LNHNV, CDR2 YYDKDF (reference sequence). After removal of 0 bases from V and 6 bases from J, the junction contained 6 bases not matched to a gene. The CDR3 sequence is 15 residues long. The CDR3, as DNA: TGTGCCACCAGCAGAGATCCGAGCGGGACTGATACGCAGTATTTT. Translating it yields CATSRDPSGTDTQYF. Full variable domain (remainder filled in from reference TRBV15 and TRBJ2-3): DAMVIQNPRYQVTQFGKPVTLSCSQTLNHNVMYWYQQKSSQAPKLLFHYYDKDFNNEADTPDNFQSRRPNTSFCFLDIRSPGLGDTAMYLCATSRDPSGTDTQYFGPGTRLTVL.

The chain uses TRBV5-1 and TRBJ2-1; 9 nucleotides line up with TRBD2. There are 16 residues in the CDR3. From germline, CDR1 is SGHRS and CDR2 YFSETQ. V lost 2 bases to trimming and J lost 9 bases; unmatched junction nucleotides: 12. The CDR3 region has the DNA TGCGCCAGCAGCTTTCCGCCTAGCGGGATTCAGGGTGAGCAGTTCTTC. Its protein product is CASSFPPSGIQGEQFF. The variable domain in full, with the rest retrieved from reference TRBV5-1 and TRBJ2-1, is KAGVTQTPRYLIKTRGQQVTLSCSPISGHRSVSWYQQTPGQGLQFLFEYFSETQRNKGNFPGRFSGRQFSNSRSEMNVSTLELGDSALYLCASSFPPSGIQGEQFFGPGTRLTVL.

The V call is TRBV19, the J call TRBJ1-5; 10 nucleotides match TRBD1. The CDR3 extends over 16 amino acids. The V gene end was trimmed by 5 bases and the J gene end by 2 bases; junction bases not matched to a gene: 6. The germline CDR1 and CDR2 sequences are LNHDA and SQIVND (reference sequence). The CDR3 here is CASSPGTGEGNQPQHF. CDR3 in DNA: TGTGCCAGTAGTCCAGGGACAGGGGAGGGCAATCAGCCCCAGCATTTT.

CDR3 in amino acids: CASSLSPGLYSNQPQHF. Written as DNA, the CDR3 is TGTGCCAGCAGCTTATCCCCGGGGTTATATAGCAATCAGCCCCAGCATTTT. The chain combines TRBV5-6 with TRBJ1-5; D unclear. The CDR3 totals 17 residues. The V gene's germline CDR1 is SGHDT and CDR2 YYEEEE. Trimming stripped 2 bases from V and 0 bases from J, with 15 bases between. The full variable domain, in which reference TRBV5-6 and TRBJ1-5 provide the parts outside the CDR3, is DAGVTQSPTHLIKTRGQQVTLRCSPKSGHDTVSWYQQALGQGPQFIFQYYEEEERQRGNFPDRFSGHQFPNYSSELNVNALLLGDSALYLCASSLSPGLYSNQPQHFGDGTRLSIL.

This rearrangement joins TRBV7-2 to TRBJ2-5, with 12 bases lining up with TRBD1. The junction had 9 bases not matched to a gene; V was cut back by 10 bases and J by 3 bases. CDR1 and CDR2 (germline): SGHTA, FQGNSA. This CDR3 is built from 15 residues. The CDR3 is CATRDRGRPEETQYF. CDR3 coding DNA: TGTGCCACCAGGGACAGGGGGCGCCCAGAAGAGACCCAGTACTTC.

CDR3 loop: CASSLNGQGSSPLHF. CDR3 coding DNA: TGTGCCAGCAGCTTAAATGGACAGGGCTCTTCACCCCTCCACTTT. This sequence joins TRBV7-3 and TRBJ1-6; 8 nucleotides match TRBD1. CDR3 length: 15 residues. The trim removed 1 base at V and 9 bases at J, leaving 5 bases unmatched. Germline V gene lookup returns CDR1 SGHTA and CDR2 FQGTGA.

The sample holds one count of this clone. This chain joins TRBV5-5 and TRBJ1-4; 7 positions match TRBD1. Germline V gives CDR1 SGHKS, CDR2 YYEKEE (reference sequence). This CDR3 is 16 amino acids long. The V gene end was trimmed by 2 bases and the J gene end by 3 bases; junction bases not matched to a gene: 7. This CDR3 is CASSFYDRVANEKLFF. The CDR3, as DNA: TGTGCCAGCAGCTTTTACGACAGGGTGGCTAATGAAAAACTGTTTTTT. The full variable domain, with the rest looked up from reference TRBV5-5 and TRBJ1-4, is DAGVTQSPTHLIKTRGQQVTLRCSPISGHKSVSWYQQVLGQGPQFIFQYYEKEERGRGNFPDRFSARQFPNYSSELNVNALLLGDSALYLCASSFYDRVANEKLFFGSGTQLSVL.

In this sample, this clone turned up once. The rearrangement joins TRBV14 to TRBJ2-7; TRBD2 matches at 7 bases. Germline V gene lookup returns CDR1 SGHDN and CDR2 FVKESK. The J segment lost 2 bases and the V segment lost 4 bases, leaving 8 bases of the junction unmatched. The CDR3 has 15 residues. CDR3 amino acids: CASSPASGDTYEQYF. The CDR3 nucleotides are TGTGCCAGCAGCCCAGCTAGCGGCGACACCTACGAGCAGTACTTC.

The J gene is TRBJ2-1, the V gene TRBV27; 9 bases fit TRBD2. Germline assignment: CDR1 MNHEY and CDR2 SMNVEV (reference sequence). Unmatched junction bases numbered 13, after V lost 4 bases and J lost 0 bases. The CDR3 covers 19 residues. Here the CDR3 reads CASSYYSGRLPSSYNEQFF. The CDR3 nucleotides read TGTGCCAGCAGTTACTATAGCGGGAGACTGCCTTCCTCCTACAATGAGCAGTTCTTC.

The CDR3, as DNA: TGTGCCAGCAGCCTCGGGGGGTGGAACACCGGGGAGCTGTTTTTT. It translates to CASSLGGWNTGELFF. The chain links TRBV7-2 to TRBJ2-2; 7 nucleotides line up with TRBD2. From germline, CDR1 is SGHTA and CDR2 FQGNSA. J gave up 1 base and V 5 bases, and 4 bases lay outside the gene matches. The CDR3 spans 15 residues.

Here the CDR3 DNA reads TGCGCCAGCAGCTTGGCCATGACCGGGGAGCTGTTTTTT. Its protein product is CASSLAMTGELFF. The genes are TRBV5-1 and TRBJ2-2; D is unclear. The CDR3 covers 13 residues. Germline V CDR1 and CDR2: SGHRS, YFSETQ. The germline V and J ends were trimmed by 0 bases and 5 bases, with 5 bases remaining between them.

CDR3 amino acids: CASSVGGTGNSPLHF. In nucleotides, the CDR3 is TGTGCCAGCAGCGTAGGGGGGACAGGGAATTCACCCCTCCACTTT. This chain joins TRBV9 and TRBJ1-6; 9 nucleotides align to TRBD1. This CDR3 is built from 15 residues. CDR1 SGDLS and CDR2 YYNGEE come from the germline V gene. The junction had 2 bases not matched to a gene; V was cut back by 0 bases and J by 7 bases.